This T cell receptor (beta chain) was recovered during a study of blood T cell repertoires in COVID-19 (dated by TCRdb to 2018 to 2020). Looking at the study overall: Collaborator samples came from the United States, Italy and Spain and covered acute and convalescent phases of COVID-19. The prospective study material was composed of cDNA or gDNA derived from T cells, B-cell-depleted T cells, or PBMCs. Deeply sampled blood TCRbeta repertoires from subjects exposed to, actively infected with, or recovered from COVID-19 were included in the dataset. A freely available public database, intended as a resource for researchers studying the immune response to SARS-CoV-2, is where the repertoires were released. Samples came from the ongoing ImmuneRACE study (first 160 participants) plus 1,254 subjects from 6 global collaborators. Nearly every sample came with metadata listing a de-identified subject ID, COVID-19 status, age in years and sex. Where available, HLA class I and class II types were taken from metadata supplied by the sample provider and were not determined by assay-based typing.

The full study reports these points: The quantity of clinical and demographic metadata differed by source and by participant and was supplied without curation.

With respect to this clone: Its antigen is unknown. Base-call qualities are not available, and no considerably larger clone is one nucleotide away.

TCRbeta CDR3 regions were amplified from genomic DNA using the immunoSEQ Assay, a bias-controlled multiplex PCR. In the original analysis: Nucleated cell counts per sample were estimated from amplification of reference gene primers within the assay. Sequence reads were collapsed and filtered to measure the absolute abundance of every unique TCRbeta CDR3 rearrangement. For each sample, productive Simpson clonality was calculated as the square root of Simpson's diversity index over productive rearrangements. The table comes from immuneACCESS by way of TCRdb, which keeps in-frame sequences with V and J called. Part of the clones is missing from these tables; in studies checked, under half for an unresolved V gene and the rest for unknown reasons. That table is the source of V, J and clone size, and D and trimming were worked out from the DNA. The sample table contains around 250,000 clones; only one count was recorded for approximately 85% of them. In total, the top ten clones hold approximately 2% of the sample.

Participants in the prospective study were aged roughly 18 to 90 years, lived in 20 to 30 United States geographic areas, and enrolled through a virtual design. In the prospective study, participants were assigned to cohorts based on the clinical history participants reported in a screening survey and a study questionnaire. Recovered participants in ImmuneRACE Cohort 3 were defined by two consecutive negative NP/OP PCR tests, clearance by a healthcare professional, or resolution of symptoms. Mobile phlebotomists in the prospective study collected whole blood, serum and a nasopharyngeal or oropharyngeal swab from every participant. Participants in the prospective study had the option to provide additional blood draws and questionnaires over an approximately 2-month period. Before DNA extraction, blood samples from the prospective study were shipped at room temperature or frozen. The CDR3 runs 15 amino acids, cysteine and phenylalanine included. The kept DNA is CDR3 alone, 45 bases in frame from the first base. Based on the germline V gene (reference sequence), the CDR1 and CDR2 sequences are GTSNPN and SVGIG. V loses 5 bases of germline sequence and J loses 4 bases, and the interval between the two ends is 18 bases.

The source material was PBMCs or T cells enriched from blood (not recorded which). This chain is built from TRBV30 and TRBJ1-5; 6 matching bases give a weak D call of TRBD1. The receptor's source is a woman between 50 and 59 years old who had recovered from COVID-19. The CDR3 protein is CAWAEGHQGNQPQHF. The DNA reads as follows: TGTGCCTGGGCCGAGGGACACCAAGGGAATCAGCCCCAGCATTTT.